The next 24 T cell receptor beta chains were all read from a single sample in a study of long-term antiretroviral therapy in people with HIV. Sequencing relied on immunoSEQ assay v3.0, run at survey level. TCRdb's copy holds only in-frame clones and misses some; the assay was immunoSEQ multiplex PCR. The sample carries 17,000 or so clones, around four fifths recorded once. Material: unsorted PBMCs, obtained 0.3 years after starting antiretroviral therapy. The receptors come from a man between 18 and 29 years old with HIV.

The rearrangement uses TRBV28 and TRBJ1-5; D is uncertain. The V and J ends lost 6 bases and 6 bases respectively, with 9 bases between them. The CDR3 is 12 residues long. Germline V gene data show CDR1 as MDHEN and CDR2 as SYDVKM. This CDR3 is CASSSSGQPQHF. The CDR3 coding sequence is TGTGCCAGCAGCTCCTCGGGTCAGCCCCAGCATTTT.

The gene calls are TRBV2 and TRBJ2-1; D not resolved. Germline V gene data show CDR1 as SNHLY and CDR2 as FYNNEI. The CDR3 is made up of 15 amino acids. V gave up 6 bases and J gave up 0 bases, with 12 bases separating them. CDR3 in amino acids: CASSDNLSSYNEQFF. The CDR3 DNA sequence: TGTGCCAGCAGCGACAACCTTAGCTCCTACAATGAGCAGTTCTTC.

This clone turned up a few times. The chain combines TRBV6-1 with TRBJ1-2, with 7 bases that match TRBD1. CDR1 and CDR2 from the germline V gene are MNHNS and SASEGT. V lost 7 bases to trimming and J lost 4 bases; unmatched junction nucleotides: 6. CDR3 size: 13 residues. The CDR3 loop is CASTDGTVYGYTF. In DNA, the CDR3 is TGTGCCAGCACGGATGGGACAGTCTATGGCTACACCTTC.

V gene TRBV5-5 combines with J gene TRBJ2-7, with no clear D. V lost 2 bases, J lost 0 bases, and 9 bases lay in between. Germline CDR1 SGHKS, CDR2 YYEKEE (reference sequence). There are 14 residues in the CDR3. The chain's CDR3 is CASSFGPRSYEQYF. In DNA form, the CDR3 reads TGTGCCAGCAGCTTTGGGCCTCGCTCCTACGAGCAGTACTTC.

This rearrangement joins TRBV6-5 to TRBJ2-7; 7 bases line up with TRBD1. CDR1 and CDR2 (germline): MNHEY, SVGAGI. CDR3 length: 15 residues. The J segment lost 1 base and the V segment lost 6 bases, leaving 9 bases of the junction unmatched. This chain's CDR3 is CASSAASGGSYEQYV. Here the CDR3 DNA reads TGTGCCAGCAGCGCGGCCTCAGGGGGTTCCTACGAGCAGTACGTC.

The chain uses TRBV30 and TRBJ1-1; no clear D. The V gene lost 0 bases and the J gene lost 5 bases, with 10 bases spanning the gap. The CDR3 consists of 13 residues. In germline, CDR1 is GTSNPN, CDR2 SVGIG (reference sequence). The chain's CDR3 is CAWSVGIVTEAFF. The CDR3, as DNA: TGTGCCTGGAGTGTGGGAATTGTTACTGAAGCTTTCTTT. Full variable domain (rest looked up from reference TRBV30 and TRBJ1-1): SQTIHQWPATLVQPVGSPLSLECTVEGTSNPNLYWYRQAAGRGLQLLFYSVGIGQISSEVPQNLSASRPQDRQFILSSKKLLLSDSGFYLCAWSVGIVTEAFFGQGTRLTVV.

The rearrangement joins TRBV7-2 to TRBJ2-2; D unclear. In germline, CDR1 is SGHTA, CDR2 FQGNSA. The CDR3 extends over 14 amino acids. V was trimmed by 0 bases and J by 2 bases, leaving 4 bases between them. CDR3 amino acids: CASSLALNTGELFF. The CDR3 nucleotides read TGTGCCAGCAGCTTAGCTCTTAACACCGGGGAGCTGTTTTTT.

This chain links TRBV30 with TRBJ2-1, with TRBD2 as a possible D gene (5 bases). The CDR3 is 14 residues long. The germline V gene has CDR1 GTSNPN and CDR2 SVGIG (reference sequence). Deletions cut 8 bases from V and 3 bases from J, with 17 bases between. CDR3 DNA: TGTGCCCGGTCCCCGGGGTACCTCTACAATGAGCAGTTCTTC. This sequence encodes CARSPGYLYNEQFF. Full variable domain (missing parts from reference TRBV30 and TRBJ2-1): SQTIHQWPATLVQPVGSPLSLECTVEGTSNPNLYWYRQAAGRGLQLLFYSVGIGQISSEVPQNLSASRPQDRQFILSSKKLLLSDSGFYLCARSPGYLYNEQFFGPGTRLTVL.

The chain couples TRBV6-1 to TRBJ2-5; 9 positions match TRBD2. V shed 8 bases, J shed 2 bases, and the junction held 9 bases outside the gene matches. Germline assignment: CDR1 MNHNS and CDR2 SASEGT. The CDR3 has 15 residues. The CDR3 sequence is CASALSGGRQETQYF. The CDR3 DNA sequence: TGTGCCAGCGCTCTTAGCGGGGGTAGGCAAGAGACCCAGTACTTC.

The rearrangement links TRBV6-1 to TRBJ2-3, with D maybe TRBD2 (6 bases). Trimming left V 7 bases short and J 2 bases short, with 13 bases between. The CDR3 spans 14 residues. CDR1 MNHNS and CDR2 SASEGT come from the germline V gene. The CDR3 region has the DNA TGTGCCAGCAATTGGAGGGAGACCACAGATACGCAGTATTTT. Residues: CASNWRETTDTQYF.

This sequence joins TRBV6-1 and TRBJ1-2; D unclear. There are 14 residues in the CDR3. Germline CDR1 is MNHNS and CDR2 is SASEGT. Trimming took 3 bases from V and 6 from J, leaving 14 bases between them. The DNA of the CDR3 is TGTGCCAGCAGTGATCTGGATGTGGGAGATGGCTACACCTTC. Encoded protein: CASSDLDVGDGYTF.

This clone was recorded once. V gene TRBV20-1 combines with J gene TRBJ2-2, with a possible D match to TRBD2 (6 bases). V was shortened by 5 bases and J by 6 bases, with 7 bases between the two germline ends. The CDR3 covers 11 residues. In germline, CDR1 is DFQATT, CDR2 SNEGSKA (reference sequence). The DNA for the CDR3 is TGCAGTGCTGCTAGCGCCGGGGAGCTGTTTTTT. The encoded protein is CSAASAGELFF.

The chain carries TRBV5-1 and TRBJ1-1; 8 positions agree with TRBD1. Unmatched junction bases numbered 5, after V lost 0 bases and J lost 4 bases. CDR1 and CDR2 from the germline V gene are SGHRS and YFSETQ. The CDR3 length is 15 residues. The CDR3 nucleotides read TGCGCCAGCAGCTTGGACGGACAGGGAGCCACTGAAGCTTTCTTT. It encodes CASSLDGQGATEAFF.

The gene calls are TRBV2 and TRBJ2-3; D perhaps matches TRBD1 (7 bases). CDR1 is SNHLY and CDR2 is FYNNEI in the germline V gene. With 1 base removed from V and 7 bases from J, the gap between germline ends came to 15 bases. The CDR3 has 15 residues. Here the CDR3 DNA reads TGTGCCAGCAGTGAAGGACAGGGAGGCACGAATACGCAGTATTTT. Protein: CASSEGQGGTNTQYF.

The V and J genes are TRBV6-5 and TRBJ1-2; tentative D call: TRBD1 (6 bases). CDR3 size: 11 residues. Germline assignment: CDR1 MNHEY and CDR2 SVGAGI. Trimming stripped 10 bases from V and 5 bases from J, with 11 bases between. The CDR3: CATHRDYGYTF. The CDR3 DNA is TGTGCCACGCACAGGGATTATGGCTACACCTTC.

The CDR3 protein is CASSFYNEQFF. CDR3 bases: TGTGCCAGCAGCTTTTATAATGAGCAGTTCTTC. The V and J genes are TRBV7-2 and TRBJ2-1; D is undetermined. Germline values: CDR1 SGHTA, CDR2 FQGNSA. The CDR3 has 11 amino acids. The V and J ends lost 3 bases and 7 bases respectively, with 4 bases between them.

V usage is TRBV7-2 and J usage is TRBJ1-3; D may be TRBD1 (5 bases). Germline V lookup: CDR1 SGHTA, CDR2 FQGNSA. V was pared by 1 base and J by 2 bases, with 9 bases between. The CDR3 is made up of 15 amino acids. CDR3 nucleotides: TGTGCCAGCAGCTTAGTATGGGGGGCTGGAAACACCATATATTTT. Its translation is CASSLVWGAGNTIYF.

This CDR3 is CASSLLGLAGTTDTQYF. DNA of the CDR3: TGCGCCAGCAGCTTATTAGGACTAGCGGGGACAACAGATACGCAGTATTTT. The gene calls are TRBV5-1 and TRBJ2-3; 12 nucleotides agree with TRBD2. Trimming at V came to 2 bases and at J to 3 bases, leaving 7 bases not matched to a gene. The CDR3 is made up of 17 amino acids. Germline V lookup: CDR1 SGHRS, CDR2 YFSETQ.

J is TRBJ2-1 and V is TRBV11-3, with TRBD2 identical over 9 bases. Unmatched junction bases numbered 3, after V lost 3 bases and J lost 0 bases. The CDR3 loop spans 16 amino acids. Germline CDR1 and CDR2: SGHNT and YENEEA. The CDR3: CASSLVSGGSYNEQFF. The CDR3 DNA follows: TGTGCCAGCAGCTTGGTTAGCGGGGGCTCCTACAATGAGCAGTTCTTC.

This CDR3 is CASNRGGANYGYTF. In DNA form, the CDR3 reads TGTGCCAGCAATCGGGGAGGAGCTAACTATGGCTACACCTTC. The rearrangement links TRBV9 to TRBJ1-2, with unresolved D. The V and J ends lost 6 bases and 0 bases respectively, with 12 bases between them. Germline loops: CDR1 SGDLS, CDR2 YYNGEE. The CDR3 has 14 amino acids.

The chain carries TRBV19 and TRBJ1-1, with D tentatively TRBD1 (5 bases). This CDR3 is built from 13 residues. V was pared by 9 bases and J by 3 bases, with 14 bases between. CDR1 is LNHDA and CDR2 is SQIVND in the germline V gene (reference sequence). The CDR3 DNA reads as TGTGCCAGCCGGATCCCGGGGGACACTGAAGCTTTCTTT. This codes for CASRIPGDTEAFF.

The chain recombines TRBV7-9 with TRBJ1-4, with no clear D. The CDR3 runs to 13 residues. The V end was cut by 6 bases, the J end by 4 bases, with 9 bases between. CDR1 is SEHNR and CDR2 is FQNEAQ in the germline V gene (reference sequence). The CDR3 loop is CASRSDGNEKLFF. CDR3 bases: TGTGCCAGCAGATCGGACGGTAATGAAAAACTGTTTTTT.

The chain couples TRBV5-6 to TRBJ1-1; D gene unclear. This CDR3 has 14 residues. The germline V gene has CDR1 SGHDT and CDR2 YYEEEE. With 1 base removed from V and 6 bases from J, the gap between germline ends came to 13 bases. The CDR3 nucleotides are TGTGCCAGCAGCTTGAGATCGCTGTGGTCTGAAGCTTTCTTT. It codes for CASSLRSLWSEAFF.

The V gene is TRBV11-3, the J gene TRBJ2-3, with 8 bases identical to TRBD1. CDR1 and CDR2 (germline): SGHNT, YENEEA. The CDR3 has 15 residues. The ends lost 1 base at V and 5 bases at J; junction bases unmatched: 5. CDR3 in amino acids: CASSLGQGAGDTQYF. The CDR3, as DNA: TGTGCCAGCAGCTTAGGGCAGGGGGCCGGAGATACGCAGTATTTT.